Below, one T cell receptor (beta chain) is given with its context. Its antigen is unknown. Per-base qualities were not stored, and no clone one base away is much larger. The receptor library was made with 5' RACE. These reads were obtained on an Illumina HiSeq 2500. A second PCR of roughly 7 to 11 cycles was performed with a sample-barcoded 5' primer and a J-beta primer mix. A unique molecular identifier was introduced onto each TCR beta cDNA molecule by a template-switch 5' adaptor carrying 12 random nucleotides. At least 2.5 million CDR3-containing paired-end reads were obtained from each sample. The Mint cDNA synthesis kit, primed by a TRBC-specific oligonucleotide, was used to synthesize first-strand cDNA from all RNA. All cDNA was treated with uracil-DNA glycosylase and then went through a first 18-cycle PCR with the universal primers M1SS and BC2_uni_R. Under the source paper's analysis protocol: Each sample was normalized by randomly selecting 1 million high-quality reads, each carrying a distinct molecular identifier. Instead of being binned into consensus sequences, reads with shared molecular identifiers were discarded. MiTCR, set to a Q25 quality threshold and the strictest error-elimination algorithm, was used for CDR3 identification, clonotype clustering and error correction. A nonparametric unseen species model using Euler transformation provided a lower-bound estimate of total TCR beta diversity. The public reads were run again by TCRdb, first through fastp at Q25 and then through MiXCR, and only productive beta chains were kept. Every distinct CDR3 protein forms one entry, paired with its most common genes and DNA. What appears here as the V and J calls and clone size reflects TCRdb's work, not the paper's. Within this sample are roughly 2 million distinct CDR3 sequences, with about 50% of them counted one time only. The ten largest account for over 2% of the sample.

This sample was taken from a study of blood T cells in healthy people across ages (dated by TCRdb to about 2015). As for the study more broadly: Template switching captured roughly one uniquely barcoded TCR beta cDNA molecule per two T cells in model experiments. To track age-related changes in TCR beta repertoire diversity, the study relied on deep sequencing normalized with unique cDNA molecular identifiers. Donors were grouped into four age groups: young (average roughly 15 years), middle-aged (approximately 41), aged (around 66) and long-lived (roughly 80). To avoid experimental bias, donors of different ages were spread randomly across the sequencing lanes. Two additional independent replicas of 1 million unique cDNA reads from the same blood draw were analyzed for two donors (one aged 18 to 30 and one aged 80 or older).

CDR1 and CDR2 are read off the germline V gene as SGDLS and YYNGEE. The CDR3 goes from the cysteine to the phenylalanine over 17 residues. Only the CDR3 DNA is retained, 51 bases long and in frame from the first base. From V the trimming removes 0 bases and from J it removes 11 bases, while the gene matches leave 14 bases of the junction unaccounted for. General study outcomes and caveats: Compared with the aged group, the long-lived group had more naive CD4+ T cells, fewer expanded clones and increased TCR diversity, a pattern suggesting age selection. Donor CMV infection status was unknown, potentially confounding age-related changes in expanded clonotypes. Bulk unsorted PBMC profiling prevented conclusive comparison of naive and antigen-experienced compartments. As age increased, observed TCR beta diversity per million T cells dropped in a roughly linear way, and a significant reduction was already evident by age 40. Estimates of total diversity from one million sequenced T cells were regarded as lower bounds and underestimates. The percentage of naive T cells measured by flow cytometry correlated strongly with observed TCR beta diversity.

The roughly 39 donors, aged about 6 to 95 years, were systemically healthy Caucasian individuals from Russia. Ten milliliters of peripheral blood were drawn from each donor into EDTA-treated Vacutainer tubes. Ficoll-Paque density-gradient centrifugation was used to isolate PBMCs, with at least 6.5 million obtained per sample. Total RNA, at least 5 micrograms per sample, was extracted from PBMCs with Trizol reagent. The percentages of naive CD45RAhigh/CD27high T cells were determined by flow cytometry on a PBMC aliquot from every donor. The TCR originated in a woman aged 40 to 50 in good health. Input material: blood. The chain links TRBV9 with TRBJ2-5; TRBD2 aligns with 12 central bases. Here the CDR3 is given as CASSVDFPSGGASEQYF. DNA sequence: TGTGCCAGCAGCGTAGATTTCCCTAGCGGGGGGGCGAGTGAGCAGTACTTC. With all but the CDR3 taken from the reference TRBV9 and TRBJ2-5 genes, the full variable domain is: DSGVTQTPKHLITATGQRVTLRCSPRSGDLSVYWYQQSLDQGLQFLIQYYNGEERAKGNILERFSAQQFPDLHSELNLSSLELGDSALYFCASSVDFPSGGASEQYFGPGTRLLVL.